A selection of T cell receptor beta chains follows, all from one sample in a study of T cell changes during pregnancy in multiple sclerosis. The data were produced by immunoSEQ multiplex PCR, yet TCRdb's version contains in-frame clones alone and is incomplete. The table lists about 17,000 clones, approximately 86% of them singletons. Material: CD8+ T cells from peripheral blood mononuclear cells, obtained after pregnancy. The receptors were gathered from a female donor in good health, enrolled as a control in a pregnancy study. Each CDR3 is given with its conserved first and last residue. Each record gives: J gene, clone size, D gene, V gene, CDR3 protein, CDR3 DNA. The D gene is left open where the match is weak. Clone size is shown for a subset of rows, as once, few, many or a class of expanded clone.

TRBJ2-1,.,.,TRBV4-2,CASSQSGSEQFF,TGTGCCAGCAGCCAATCCGGGAGTGAGCAGTTCTTC
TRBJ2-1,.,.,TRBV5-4,CASSLGRDYNEQFF,TGTGCCAGCAGCTTGGGGAGGGACTACAATGAGCAGTTCTTC
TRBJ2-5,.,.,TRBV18,CASSPGAGGETQYF,TGTGCCAGCTCACCAGGGGCCGGGGGAGAGACCCAGTACTTC
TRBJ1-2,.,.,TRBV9,CASSAPQGFYYGYTF,TGTGCCAGCAGCGCACCACAGGGTTTTTACTATGGCTACACCTTC
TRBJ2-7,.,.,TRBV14,CASSISYEQYF,TGTGCCAGCAGCATCAGCTACGAGCAGTACTTC
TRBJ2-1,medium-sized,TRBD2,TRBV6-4,CASSPREDHNEQFF,TGTGCCAGCAGCCCGCGGGAGGACCACAATGAGCAGTTCTTC
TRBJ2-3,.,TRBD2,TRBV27,CASRTSGSPPWDTQYF,TGTGCCAGCAGGACTAGCGGGAGCCCCCCGTGGGATACGCAGTATTTT
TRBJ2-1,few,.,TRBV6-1,CASMSGWGDNEQFF,TGTGCCAGCATGTCAGGCTGGGGGGACAATGAGCAGTTCTTC
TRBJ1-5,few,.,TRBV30,CAWSEGDQPQHF,TGTGCCTGGAGCGAGGGAGATCAGCCCCAGCATTTT
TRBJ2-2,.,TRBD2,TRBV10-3,CAISDLAGTSTGELFF,TGTGCCATCAGTGATTTAGCGGGGACCTCCACCGGGGAGCTGTTTTTT